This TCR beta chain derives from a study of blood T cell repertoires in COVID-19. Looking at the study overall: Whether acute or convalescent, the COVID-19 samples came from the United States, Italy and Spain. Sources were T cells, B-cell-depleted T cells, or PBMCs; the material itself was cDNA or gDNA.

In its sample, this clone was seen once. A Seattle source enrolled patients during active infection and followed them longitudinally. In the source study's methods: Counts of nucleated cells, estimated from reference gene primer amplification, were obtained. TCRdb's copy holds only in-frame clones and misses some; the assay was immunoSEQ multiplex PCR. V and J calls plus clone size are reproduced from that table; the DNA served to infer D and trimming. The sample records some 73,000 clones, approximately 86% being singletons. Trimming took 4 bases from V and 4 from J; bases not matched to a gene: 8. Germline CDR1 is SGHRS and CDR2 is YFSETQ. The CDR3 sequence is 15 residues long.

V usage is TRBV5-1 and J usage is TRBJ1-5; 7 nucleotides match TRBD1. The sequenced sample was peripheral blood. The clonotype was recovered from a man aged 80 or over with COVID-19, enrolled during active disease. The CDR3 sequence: CASSMGGTANQPQHF. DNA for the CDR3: TGCGCCAGCAGCATGGGGGGGACAGCTAATCAGCCCCAGCATTTT.